Listed below are T cell receptor beta chains from one sample, sequenced in a study of response to subunit inactivated influenza vaccine. A single record per CDR3 protein comes from TCRdb applying MiXCR to the RT-PCR reads. The table includes 500,000 to 750,000 distinct CDR3 sequences, 12% to 15% detected once. The sequencing used PBMCs from blood, collected 12 days after vaccination. The origin of the receptors is a man in his fifties or sixties who received an inactivated influenza vaccine. The CDR3 runs from the conserved cysteine through the conserved F or W. D genes are given only for firm matches. Clone size is not always given. Where it is, it says once, few, many or a class for expanded clones.

J,size,V,D,CDR3,DNA
TRBJ1-1,NA,TRBV20-1,TRBD1,CSAVTGTGGRTEAFF,TGCAGTGCTGTAACCGGGACAGGGGGAAGGACTGAAGCTTTCTTT
TRBJ2-1,few,TRBV7-2,TRBD1,CASSPQGTGEQFF,TGTGCCAGCAGCCCCCAGGGGACAGGGGAGCAGTTCTTC
TRBJ2-7,NA,TRBV19,TRBD1,CASSLAGTGNREQYF,TGTGCCAGTAGTCTGGCCGGGACAGGGAATAGGGAGCAGTACTTC
TRBJ2-2,few,TRBV6-2/TRBV6-3,TRBD1,CASSMTGPARGLFF,TGTGCCAGCAGCATGACAGGGCCAGCCCGAGGGCTGTTTTTT
TRBJ2-5,few,TRBV7-2,NA,CASSFNRDQETQYF,TGTGCCAGCAGCTTTAACAGGGACCAAGAGACCCAGTACTTC
TRBJ2-5,NA,TRBV12-3/TRBV12-4,TRBD2,CASSFERGGRETQYF,TGTGCCAGCAGTTTCGAGCGGGGGGGCCGAGAGACCCAGTACTTC
TRBJ2-7,NA,TRBV6-5,NA,CASSNQGFGEQYF,TGTGCCAGCAGTAACCAGGGGTTCGGGGAGCAGTACTTC
TRBJ2-7,few,TRBV5-5,TRBD2,CASSLELAGGPSYEQYF,TGTGCCAGCAGCTTGGAGCTAGCGGGAGGCCCTTCCTACGAGCAGTACTTC
TRBJ1-4,NA,TRBV7-2,NA,CASSLALGGNEKLFF,TGTGCCAGCAGCTTAGCGCTCGGGGGGAACGAAAAACTGTTTTTT
TRBJ2-5,NA,TRBV5-1,NA,CASSLAPGLGGVPQYF,TGCGCCAGCAGCTTGGCACCGGGACTGGGGGGCGTGCCCCAGTACTTC
TRBJ2-3,NA,TRBV6-1,NA,CASTSGGTRGPDTQYF,TGTGCCAGCACCTCGGGAGGGACAAGGGGGCCAGATACGCAGTATTTT
TRBJ2-1,few,TRBV4-2,TRBD2,CASSQRTGTSAYNEQFF,TGTGCCAGCAGCCAGCGGACCGGGACTAGCGCCTACAATGAGCAGTTCTTC
TRBJ2-7,NA,TRBV7-2,TRBD2,CASSLGFTSGRYF,TGTGCCAGCAGCTTAGGTTTCACTAGCGGGAGGTACTTC
TRBJ1-2,many,TRBV5-6,TRBD1,CASSIGQGYGYTF,TGTGCCAGCAGCATAGGACAGGGCTATGGCTACACCTTC
TRBJ1-4,NA,TRBV7-2,NA,CASSLMGGANEKLFF,TGTGCCAGCAGCTTAATGGGGGGAGCTAATGAAAAACTGTTTTTT
TRBJ2-7,NA,TRBV4-3,TRBD2,CASSQGTSGGFSSYEQYF,TGCGCCAGCAGCCAAGGGACTAGCGGGGGCTTCAGCTCCTACGAGCAGTACTTC
TRBJ2-5,NA,TRBV29-1,NA,CSVGAPTSSQETQYF,TGCAGCGTTGGTGCCCCCACTAGCAGCCAAGAGACCCAGTACTTC
TRBJ1-5,few,TRBV7-9,TRBD1,CASSPGQGRNQPQHF,TGTGCCAGCAGCCCCGGACAGGGCCGCAATCAGCCCCAGCATTTT
TRBJ1-3,many,TRBV12-3/TRBV12-4,NA,CASSLTQGNTIYF,TGTGCCAGCAGCCTAACACAGGGAAACACCATATATTTT
TRBJ2-5,few,TRBV20-1,NA,CSARAQLEAQYF,TGCAGTGCTAGAGCACAGCTTGAGGCCCAGTACTTC
TRBJ2-2,NA,TRBV4-2,NA,CASSPLTSNTGELFF,TGTGCCAGCAGTCCCTTGACTTCGAACACCGGGGAGCTGTTTTTT
TRBJ2-6,NA,TRBV20-1,NA,CSPLDGGSGANVLTF,TGCAGTCCGTTGGACGGTGGCTCTGGGGCCAACGTCCTGACTTTC
TRBJ2-2,NA,TRBV7-2,NA,CASSLTQTANTGELFF,TGTGCCAGCAGCTTGACACAGACCGCGAACACCGGGGAGCTGTTTTTT
TRBJ2-3,few,TRBV24-1,NA,CATSAFPAADTQYF,TGTGCCACCAGTGCCTTCCCGGCGGCAGATACGCAGTATTTT
TRBJ1-2,few,TRBV2,TRBD1,CASRVETGGSGYTF,TGTGCCAGCAGGGTCGAGACAGGGGGGTCTGGCTACACCTTC
TRBJ2-1,NA,TRBV5-4,TRBD2,CASSLGTGLAGGTYNEQFF,TGTGCCAGCAGCTTGGGTACGGGACTAGCGGGGGGAACCTACAATGAGCAGTTCTTC
TRBJ2-1,NA,TRBV5-1,TRBD2,CASSLPGLAGGHEQFF,TGCGCCAGCAGCCTCCCAGGACTAGCGGGGGGGCATGAGCAGTTCTTC
TRBJ2-2,few,TRBV9,TRBD2,CASSVPRLAGNTGELFF,TGTGCCAGCAGCGTACCGCGACTAGCGGGGAACACCGGGGAGCTGTTTTTT
TRBJ2-2,few,TRBV4-1,TRBD1,CASSGTGVVTGELFF,TGCGCCAGCAGCGGGACAGGGGTGGTCACCGGGGAGCTGTTTTTT
TRBJ2-7,NA,TRBV9,TRBD1,CASSRLGTGSYEQYF,TGTGCCAGCAGCAGGCTCGGGACAGGGTCCTACGAGCAGTACTTC
TRBJ2-7,few,TRBV29-1,NA,CSVDGGTSYEQYF,TGCAGCGTTGATGGGGGAACCTCCTACGAGCAGTACTTC
TRBJ1-2,NA,TRBV20-1,TRBD1,CSARREDRVAGYTF,TGCAGTGCTAGGAGGGAGGACAGGGTTGCGGGCTACACCTTC
TRBJ1-1,NA,TRBV4-2,TRBD1,CASSQLGGQGGTEAFF,TGTGCCAGCAGCCAGCTAGGGGGACAGGGGGGGACTGAAGCTTTCTTT
TRBJ2-3,many,TRBV29-1,NA,CSVAWAGRRTDTQYF,TGCAGCGTTGCCTGGGCAGGGCGAAGGACAGATACGCAGTATTTT
TRBJ2-4,NA,TRBV30,NA,CAWSVGRNIQYF,TGTGCCTGGAGTGTGGGAAGAAACATTCAGTACTTC
TRBJ2-5,NA,TRBV7-9,NA,CASSFPGWGETQYF,TGTGCCAGCAGCTTCCCGGGGTGGGGAGAGACCCAGTACTTC
TRBJ1-6,few,TRBV6-1,TRBD1,CASSMDREDPSPLHF,TGTGCCAGCAGCATGGACAGGGAAGACCCATCACCCCTCCACTTT
TRBJ2-1,NA,TRBV4-3,NA,CASSQGRGFYNEQFF,TGCGCCAGCAGCCAAGGGAGGGGTTTCTACAATGAGCAGTTCTTC
TRBJ2-7,few,TRBV4-3,TRBD2,CASSQVFAGGTYEQYF,TGCGCCAGCAGCCAAGTGTTTGCGGGAGGGACGTACGAGCAGTACTTC
TRBJ2-7,few,TRBV2,NA,CASSTDSASSYEQYF,TGTGCCAGCAGTACGGACTCAGCTAGCTCCTACGAGCAGTACTTC
TRBJ2-3,few,TRBV20-1,TRBD2,CSAPGTRGDTQYF,TGCAGTGCTCCCGGGACTAGAGGGGATACGCAGTATTTT
TRBJ1-1,many,TRBV9,TRBD1,CASSFGTVTEAFF,TGTGCCAGCAGCTTCGGGACAGTCACTGAAGCTTTCTTT
TRBJ2-2,few,TRBV20-1,NA,CSARDRLRNTGELFF,TGCAGTGCTCGGGACCGACTCCGAAACACCGGGGAGCTGTTTTTT
TRBJ2-7,NA,TRBV4-2,NA,CASSQEFRDYEQYF,TGTGCCAGCAGCCAAGAGTTTAGGGACTACGAGCAGTACTTC
TRBJ1-1,NA,TRBV6-5,NA,CASSSGLRAFF,TGTGCCAGCAGTTCCGGGCTCCGGGCTTTCTTT
TRBJ2-7,many,TRBV10-2,TRBD1,CASSEKFGTGGLDEQYF,TGCGCCAGCAGTGAGAAATTCGGGACAGGGGGTTTGGACGAGCAGTACTTC
TRBJ2-7,few,TRBV29-1,TRBD2,CSGLAGRDEQYF,TGCAGCGGACTAGCGGGAAGGGACGAGCAGTACTTC
TRBJ2-1,many,TRBV12-3/TRBV12-4,TRBD1,CASSRQGRPYNEQFF,TGTGCCAGCAGTCGACAGGGGAGGCCCTACAATGAGCAGTTCTTC
TRBJ2-7,few,TRBV20-1,NA,CTLSREHRGEQYF,TGCACCCTTTCCCGGGAGCATAGGGGCGAGCAGTACTTC
TRBJ2-3,NA,TRBV12-3/TRBV12-4,NA,CASSQSGSGTGHTQYF,TGTGCCAGCAGTCAGTCGGGTTCAGGCACAGGTCATACGCAGTATTTT
TRBJ2-5,NA,TRBV6-5,TRBD2,CASSSSGRAIETQYF,TGTGCCAGCAGTTCTAGCGGGAGGGCCATAGAGACCCAGTACTTC
TRBJ1-6,NA,TRBV20-1,NA,CSAREQAPRSPLHF,TGCAGTGCTAGAGAACAGGCACCCCGGTCACCCCTCCACTTT
TRBJ2-7,few,TRBV20-1,TRBD2,CSARDASGGYEQYF,TGCAGTGCTAGAGATGCTAGCGGGGGCTACGAGCAGTACTTC
TRBJ2-5,few,TRBV4-3,TRBD1,CASSLRQGLMETQYF,TGCGCCAGCAGCCTCCGACAGGGTTTGATGGAGACCCAGTACTTC